This entry lists 28 T cell receptor beta chains sequenced from one sample in a study of T cells in localized non-small cell lung cancer. This table comes from immunoSEQ multiplex PCR, and its TCRdb copy is limited to in-frame clones, with some not included. The profile shows some 4,000 clones, about 22% of them singletons. The starting material was lung tumor tissue, obtained before any cancer treatment. These receptors were taken from a woman aged 40-75 years with stage I lung adenocarcinoma.

This clone is medium-sized (0.01 to 0.1%) in the sample. The chain combines TRBV6-8 with TRBJ2-3; D gene ambiguous. This CDR3 has 15 residues. Germline V gene data show CDR1 as MNHGY and CDR2 as SAAAGT. V dropped 5 bases and J dropped 3 bases, with 15 bases sitting between them. Written as DNA, the CDR3 is TGTGCCAGCAGTCCACTGACGCCGAGAACAGATACGCAGTATTTT. Amino acids: CASSPLTPRTDTQYF.

This clone is medium-sized within its sample. DNA for the CDR3: TGTGCCAGCAGCTTAGTGTTGTCAGCAAATCAGCCCCAGCATTTT. Translated: CASSLVLSANQPQHF. This chain joins TRBV11-3 and TRBJ1-5, with D uncertain. Germline CDR1 SGHNT, CDR2 YENEEA. The length of the CDR3 is 15 residues. The V gene lost 1 base and the J gene lost 4 bases, with 11 bases spanning the gap.

The chain links TRBV11-3 to TRBJ2-1; 7 bases align to TRBD1. V lost 5 bases, J lost 1 base, and 8 bases stayed unmatched. Germline V lookup: CDR1 SGHNT, CDR2 YENEEA. CDR3 length equals 16 residues. The CDR3 DNA sequence: TGTGCCAGCAGCGGCCGGGACAGCCATTCCTACAATGAGCAGTTCTTC. Translated, it gives CASSGRDSHSYNEQFF.

This clone rates as medium-sized. In DNA, the CDR3 is TGTGCCAGCAGTTGGCAGGGGGCGAGAACTGAAGCTTTCTTT. Translated: CASSWQGARTEAFF. The chain combines TRBV6-8 with TRBJ1-1; 8 bases agree with TRBD1. Germline CDR1 reads MNHGY; CDR2 reads SAAAGT. V lost 4 bases to trimming and J lost 5 bases; unmatched junction nucleotides: 6. The CDR3 has 14 residues.

CDR3 coding DNA: TGCAGCGTTGTTTCGCCAGGGGCACACTATGGCTACACCTTC. Amino acid sequence: CSVVSPGAHYGYTF. The chain is built from TRBV29-1 and TRBJ1-2; weak D call: TRBD1 (6 bases). The germline gives CDR1 SQVTM, CDR2 ANQGSEA. V was clipped by 4 bases and J by 3 bases, with 15 bases between them. This CDR3 is built from 14 residues.

This clone is medium-sized (0.01 to 0.1%) by share. This CDR3 reads CASNWNRGNTEAFF. The CDR3 coding sequence is TGTGCCAGTAACTGGAACAGGGGTAACACTGAAGCTTTCTTT. The rearrangement links TRBV19 to TRBJ1-1; 7 nucleotides agree with TRBD1. Germline V CDR1 and CDR2: LNHDA, SQIVND (reference sequence). There are 14 residues in the CDR3. The trim removed 7 bases at V and 2 bases at J, leaving 7 bases unmatched.

CDR3 amino acids: CSVESPGGGYTF. CDR3 in DNA: TGCAGCGTTGAGTCGCCAGGGGGAGGCTACACCTTC. The chain recombines TRBV29-1 with TRBJ1-2, with TRBD1 matching over 7 bases. V lost 3 bases and J lost 8; bases outside the gene matches: 6. The CDR3 runs to 12 residues. The germline V gene encodes CDR1 SQVTM and CDR2 ANQGSEA.

The chain combines TRBV28 with TRBJ1-5; possible D gene TRBD1, 6 bases. The CDR3 loop spans 14 amino acids. V lost 4 bases and J 9 bases, leaving 16 bases between the germline ends. Germline V gene lookup returns CDR1 MDHEN and CDR2 SYDVKM. This CDR3 is CASSSDRRTSPQHF. The CDR3 DNA reads as TGTGCCAGCAGTTCCGACAGGCGTACCTCGCCCCAGCATTTT.

J is TRBJ2-7 and V is TRBV11-3; 12 bases are a match to TRBD2. V dropped 4 bases and J dropped 3; count of bases not matched to a gene: 4. CDR1 and CDR2 (germline): SGHNT, YENEEA. The CDR3 runs to 15 residues. CDR3 nucleotides: TGTGCCAGCAGCTCGTGGACTAGCGGGAACTACGAGCAGTACTTC. Amino acid sequence: CASSSWTSGNYEQYF.

The table lists this clone with a few counts. The V call is TRBV15, the J call TRBJ2-2; maybe TRBD2 (5 bases). The germline V gene has CDR1 LNHNV and CDR2 YYDKDF (reference sequence). Trimming removed 6 bases from V and 1 base from J, with 15 bases in between. The CDR3 is 16 residues long. Here the CDR3 reads CATSRLGERNTGELFF. The CDR3 coding sequence is TGTGCCACCAGTCGGCTTGGGGAGCGGAACACCGGGGAGCTGTTTTTT.

In this sample, this clone turned up many times. This chain connects TRBV11-3 to TRBJ2-5; no reliable D call. Trimming took 2 bases from V and 2 from J, leaving 18 bases between them. The CDR3 covers 17 residues. CDR1 is SGHNT, CDR2 YENEEA, per germline. CDR3 DNA sequence: TGTGCCAGCAGCTTATCGGCTTACCTCATTTCTCAAGAGACCCAGTACTTC. Encoded protein: CASSLSAYLISQETQYF.

The gene calls are TRBV11-3 and TRBJ1-1, with no clear D. Trimming stripped 7 bases from V and 3 bases from J, with 21 bases between. CDR3 length: 16 residues. CDR1 and CDR2 from the germline V gene are SGHNT and YENEEA. CDR3 in DNA: TGTGCCAGCACCACTAGTTCCCTGGGTTGGTACACTGAAGCTTTCTTT. Its protein is CASTTSSLGWYTEAFF.

Details on this clone: The sample contains more than one DNA sequence encoding this CDR3. The V call is TRBV6-8, the J call TRBJ2-7; D call uncertain. The germline gives CDR1 MNHGY, CDR2 SAAAGT. With 6 bases removed from V and 1 base from J, the gap between germline ends came to 7 bases. This CDR3 spans 12 amino acids. CDR3 amino acids: CASSPASYEQYF. In nucleotides, the CDR3 is TGTGCCAGCAGCCCAGCTTCCTACGAGCAGTACTTC.

This clone has more than one count but fewer than ten. V is TRBV11-3 and J is TRBJ2-6, with D perhaps matching TRBD1 (5 bases). The ends were cut back, 5 bases at V and 0 bases at J, with 11 bases in the middle. Germline V gives CDR1 SGHNT, CDR2 YENEEA. The CDR3 is 16 amino acids. Here the CDR3 reads CASSLQVTSGANVLTF. The DNA of the CDR3 is TGTGCCAGCAGCCTACAGGTAACCTCTGGGGCCAACGTCCTGACTTTC.

CDR3 sequence: CASSSPDQDSYNSPLHF. DNA of the CDR3: TGTGCCAGCAGTTCCCCGGACCAGGACTCCTATAATTCACCCCTCCACTTT. The chain has TRBV28 and TRBJ1-6; D call uncertain. Germline V lookup: CDR1 MDHEN, CDR2 SYDVKM. The CDR3 totals 17 residues. The V gene lost 4 bases and the J gene lost 0 bases, with 13 bases spanning the gap.

Sample share makes this clone medium-sized. The J gene is TRBJ1-1, the V gene TRBV4-1; D gene ambiguous. The CDR3 length is 14 residues. Germline assignment: CDR1 MGHRA and CDR2 YSYEKL. Trimming shortened V by 3 bases and J by 2 bases, and 10 bases separated the two germline ends. CDR3 sequence (DNA): TGCGCCAGCAGCCATGGGGTCGGAAACACTGAAGCTTTCTTT. This translates into CASSHGVGNTEAFF.

This chain joins TRBV6-8 and TRBJ1-5, with 9 bases aligning to TRBD1. Germline V gene data show CDR1 as MNHGY and CDR2 as SAAAGT. With V trimmed by 6 bases and J by 6 bases, 6 bases remained unmatched. The CDR3 totals 14 residues. CDR3 bases: TGTGCCAGCAGAGGGGACAGGGTGTTTCAGCCCCAGCATTTT. This translates into CASRGDRVFQPQHF.

By share of the sample, this clone is medium-sized. V and J are TRBV11-3 and TRBJ1-2; no definite D call. V was cut by 2 bases and J by 5 bases, with 12 bases left in between. Germline loops: CDR1 SGHNT, CDR2 YENEEA. This CDR3 spans 14 amino acids. Here the CDR3 reads CASSLYGVEYGYTF. The CDR3 DNA reads TGTGCCAGCAGCTTATATGGGGTGGAGTATGGCTACACCTTC.

This clone is termed medium-sized. V usage is TRBV12-2 and J usage is TRBJ2-7; the table gives TRBD1 as D, unverified against the DNA. TRBV12-2 is noted as a pseudogene. The CDR3 runs 14 residues. The CDR3 region is CATSSGRVRHEQYF. The CDR3 coding sequence is TGTGCCACCTCCTCCGGCAGGGTCAGGCACGAGCAGTACTTC.

This clone is medium-sized within its sample. J is TRBJ1-3 and V is TRBV12-5; D is unresolved. Per germline, CDR1 LGHNT and CDR2 FRNRAP. Trimming left V 3 bases short and J 0 bases short, with 9 bases between. The CDR3 totals 15 residues. CDR3 loop: CASGFGEPSGNTIYF. Here the CDR3 DNA reads TGTGCTAGTGGTTTTGGGGAACCCTCTGGAAACACCATATATTTT.

In its sample, this clone was seen a few times. The V and J genes are TRBV6-8 and TRBJ1-5; no reliable D call. The CDR3 is made up of 13 amino acids. Germline CDR1 reads MNHGY; CDR2 reads SAAAGT. V shed 6 bases and J shed 2 bases, with 8 bases lying between them. The CDR3 DNA is TGTGCCAGCAGACCCAGAGGCAATCAGCCCCAGCATTTT. Its translation is CASRPRGNQPQHF.

V is TRBV18 and J is TRBJ1-2, with D possibly being TRBD1 (5 bases). Trimming cost V 4 bases and J 3 bases, with 12 bases left between them. Germline V CDR1 and CDR2: KGHSH, LQKENI. There are 14 residues in the CDR3. CDR3 sequence: CASSLGTGDYGYTF. CDR3 nucleotides: TGTGCCAGCTCACTAGGTACAGGCGACTATGGCTACACCTTC. The whole variable domain, filled in from reference TRBV18 and TRBJ1-2, reads NAGVMQNPRHLVRRRGQEARLRCSPMKGHSHVYWYRQLPEEGLKFMVYLQKENIIDESGMPKERFSAEFPKEGPSILRIQQVVRGDSAAYFCASSLGTGDYGYTFGSGTRLTVV.

This clone was found a few times. This sequence joins TRBV10-3 and TRBJ2-4; unclear D gene. Trimming took off 2 bases at V and 0 bases at J, with 8 bases between the two ends. Germline assignment: CDR1 ENHRY and CDR2 SYGVKD. The CDR3 contains 15 residues. The CDR3 region is CAISEDRVAKNIQYF. CDR3 coding DNA: TGTGCCATCAGTGAGGATCGGGTAGCCAAAAACATTCAGTACTTC.

The rearrangement uses TRBV4-1 and TRBJ1-2; D gene uncertain. The length of the CDR3 is 15 residues. The V gene's germline CDR1 is MGHRA and CDR2 YSYEKL. The ends were cut back, 4 bases at V and 0 bases at J, with 12 bases in the middle. CDR3 nucleotide sequence: TGCGCCAGCAGCCGAACAGTGAGAGCTAACTATGGCTACACCTTC. Protein product: CASSRTVRANYGYTF.

The chain joins TRBV18 to TRBJ2-1; maybe TRBD1 (6 bases). Between the trimmed V and J ends, which lost 3 bases and 5 bases, there was a span of 14 bases. Germline lookup yields CDR1 KGHSH and CDR2 LQKENI. The CDR3 contains 15 residues. The CDR3 is CASSPNRALDNEQFF. The DNA for the CDR3 is TGTGCCAGCTCACCCAACAGGGCTTTGGACAATGAGCAGTTCTTC.

The chain uses TRBV5-1 and TRBJ2-5, with 9 bases that match TRBD1. V lost 0 bases to trimming and J lost 4 bases; unmatched junction nucleotides: 1. CDR1 and CDR2 from the germline V gene are SGHRS and YFSETQ. The CDR3 runs 14 residues. The chain's CDR3 is CASSLVGQGETQYF. CDR3 nucleotide sequence: TGCGCCAGCAGCTTGGTGGGACAGGGAGAGACCCAGTACTTC.

This clone came up a few times. The J gene is TRBJ1-2, the V gene TRBV6-1; possibly TRBD1 for D (5 bases). The germline V gene has CDR1 MNHNS and CDR2 SASEGT. V dropped 0 bases and J dropped 7 bases, with 18 bases sitting between them. The CDR3 has 16 residues. The CDR3 here is CASSEARRTLGRGYTF. The CDR3 DNA reads TGTGCCAGCAGTGAAGCTCGGCGGACTTTGGGGCGTGGCTACACCTTC.

The chain links TRBV18 to TRBJ1-5; no definite D call. The germline gives CDR1 KGHSH, CDR2 LQKENI. The germline V and J ends were trimmed by 3 bases and 6 bases, with 9 bases remaining between them. This CDR3 comprises 13 residues. The CDR3 sequence: CASSPDKTQPQHF. Written as DNA, the CDR3 is TGTGCCAGCTCACCTGACAAGACTCAGCCCCAGCATTTT.